A single sample gave rise to the 17 T cell receptor beta chains below, sequenced in a study of T cell responses to AZD1222 COVID-19 vaccine. Sequenced by immunoSEQ multiplex PCR; TCRdb stores in-frame clones only, minus some. Here the sample spans about 39,000 clones, 90% being singletons. The specimen was peripheral blood, collected 28 days after the second AZD1222 dose. These receptors were collected from an adult who received the AZD1222 COVID-19 vaccine.

The chain carries TRBV6-5 and TRBJ1-1, with D possibly matching TRBD1 (5 bases). CDR1 is MNHEY and CDR2 is SVGAGI in the germline V gene. The CDR3 sequence is 14 residues long. V gave up 7 bases and J gave up 0 bases, with 12 bases separating them. The CDR3 region is CASTDLGVNTEAFF. CDR3 DNA: TGTGCCAGCACCGATTTGGGGGTGAACACTGAAGCTTTCTTT.

The V and J genes are TRBV6-4 and TRBJ1-5, with TRBD1 matching over 7 bases. This CDR3 comprises 13 residues. The germline V gene has CDR1 MRHNA and CDR2 SNTAGT. After removal of 6 bases from V and 7 bases from J, the junction contained 6 bases not matched to a gene. As DNA, the CDR3 is TGTGCCAGCAGGAGACAGGGCGGGCAGCCCCAGCATTTT. This sequence encodes CASRRQGGQPQHF.

The J gene is TRBJ2-7, the V gene TRBV13; D is ambiguous. The germline V gene has CDR1 PRHDT and CDR2 FYEKMQ (reference sequence). This CDR3 has 14 amino acids. V lost 5 bases and J lost 3, with 14 bases in between. Here the CDR3 reads CASSPSGSRYEQYF. For the CDR3, the DNA is TGTGCCAGCAGCCCCTCGGGCAGCCGCTACGAGCAGTACTTC.

This clone was observed a few times. The chain carries TRBV19 and TRBJ2-5; no clear D gene. CDR1 is LNHDA, CDR2 SQIVND, per germline (reference sequence). The CDR3 totals 11 residues. Trimming left V 5 bases short and J 2 bases short, with 3 bases between. The CDR3 region has the DNA TGTGCCAGTAGTTCTCAAGAGACCCAGTACTTC. This sequence encodes CASSSQETQYF.

The chain recombines TRBV5-5 with TRBJ1-1, with 9 bases lining up with TRBD1. There are 15 residues in the CDR3. Germline V gene lookup returns CDR1 SGHKS and CDR2 YYEKEE (reference sequence). V lost 4 bases, J lost 0 bases, and 4 bases stayed unmatched. CDR3 in DNA: TGTGCCAGCAGCAACACAGGGGGCATGAACACTGAAGCTTTCTTT. It codes for CASSNTGGMNTEAFF. Looking up the rest from reference TRBV5-5 and TRBJ1-1 gives the full variable domain: DAGVTQSPTHLIKTRGQQVTLRCSPISGHKSVSWYQQVLGQGPQFIFQYYEKEERGRGNFPDRFSARQFPNYSSELNVNALLLGDSALYLCASSNTGGMNTEAFFGQGTRLTVV.

This rearrangement joins TRBV19 to TRBJ2-1; perhaps D is TRBD1 or TRBD2 (5 bases each). Germline loops: CDR1 LNHDA, CDR2 SQIVND (reference sequence). V lost 7 bases and J 5 bases, leaving 12 bases between the germline ends. The CDR3 has 13 residues. CDR3 sequence: CASNPGPNNEQFF. CDR3 DNA: TGTGCCAGTAATCCGGGACCTAACAATGAGCAGTTCTTC.

The V and J genes are TRBV21-1 and TRBJ2-3; the DNA was not compared with TRBD2, the D call given in the table. TRBV21-1 is a pseudogene locus. CDR3 length equals 23 residues. The CDR3 sequence: CASSKTESSRPNLTSGGTDTQYF. The CDR3 nucleotides are TGTGCCAGCAGTAAAACGGAGTCCAGTAGACCTAATTTGACTAGCGGGGGAACAGATACGCAGTATTTT.

V gene TRBV11-3 combines with J gene TRBJ2-7; the D is unclear. Trimming removed 1 base at V and 0 bases at J, with 10 bases between. Germline lookup yields CDR1 SGHNT and CDR2 YENEEA. The length of the CDR3 is 15 residues. Here the CDR3 DNA reads TGTGCCAGCAGCTTAGGGCGGTCGAGCTCCTACGAGCAGTACTTC. Protein sequence: CASSLGRSSSYEQYF.

The chain employs TRBV12-2 and TRBJ1-2. TRBV12-2 is a known pseudogene. The CDR3 runs 14 residues. The CDR3 region is CASRSPTPAYGYTF. The CDR3 bases are TGTGCAAGTCGCTCTCCGACCCCAGCCTATGGCTACACCTTC.

The genes are TRBV29-1 and TRBJ2-7; 7 bases are a match to TRBD1. CDR3 length equals 13 residues. Trimming took 6 bases from V and 4 from J; bases not matched to a gene: 9. Germline V CDR1 and CDR2: SQVTM, ANQGSEA. The CDR3 nucleotides are TGCAGCGTCACGGGACAGTTGGGATACGAGCAGTACTTC. Protein sequence: CSVTGQLGYEQYF.

The rearrangement uses TRBV6-5 and TRBJ1-5; D is ambiguous. Germline CDR1 MNHEY, CDR2 SVGAGI. The CDR3 is made up of 12 amino acids. V was pared by 6 bases and J by 9 bases, with 12 bases between. The CDR3 DNA reads TGTGCCAGCAGGACCTTTGTCGGGCCCCAGCATTTT. Translated: CASRTFVGPQHF.

The chain recombines TRBV24-1 with TRBJ1-4, with D hard to call. Trimming pared 4 bases from V and 4 bases from J, leaving 6 bases between. The CDR3 is 13 amino acids. Germline V CDR1 and CDR2: KGHDR, SFDVKD. In nucleotides, the CDR3 is TGTGCCACCAGTGACCGGGATAATGAAAAACTGTTTTTT. It is translated as CATSDRDNEKLFF.

The gene calls are TRBV5-1 and TRBJ2-7; 7 nucleotides line up with TRBD2. CDR1 and CDR2 (germline): SGHRS, YFSETQ. J gave up 2 bases and V 3 bases, and 8 bases lay outside the gene matches. The CDR3 loop spans 15 amino acids. DNA of the CDR3: TGCGCCAGCAGCTCGGACCCGGGGGGTGCCTACGAGCAGTACTTC. Its translation is CASSSDPGGAYEQYF.

This chain uses TRBV3-1 (or the pseudogene TRBV3-2) with TRBJ1-2; the match to TRBD1 covers 7 bases. Germline CDR1 reads LGHDT; CDR2 reads YNNKEL (reference sequence). The CDR3 has 13 amino acids. The J segment lost 4 bases and the V segment lost 4 bases, leaving 3 bases of the junction unmatched. CDR3 DNA: TGTGCCAGCAGCCCGCCAGGGGGCTATGGCTACACCTTC. Translation gives CASSPPGGYGYTF.

The J gene is TRBJ2-2, the V gene TRBV28; no clear D gene. Germline V gene lookup returns CDR1 MDHEN and CDR2 SYDVKM. The germline V and J ends were trimmed by 5 bases and 8 bases, with 15 bases remaining between them. This CDR3 contains 14 residues. The CDR3 loop reads CASSAAVGTGELFF. The CDR3 DNA is TGTGCCAGCAGTGCGGCCGTCGGTACGGGGGAGCTGTTTTTT.

This CDR3 reads CASSLGGSSNQPQHF. The CDR3 bases are TGTGCCAGCAGCTTAGGAGGATCGAGCAATCAGCCCCAGCATTTT. The chain is built from TRBV3-1 (or the pseudogene TRBV3-2) and TRBJ1-5; D uncertain. In germline, CDR1 is LGHDT, CDR2 YNNKEL (reference sequence). The CDR3 totals 15 residues. V was clipped by 5 bases and J by 1 base, with 12 bases between them.

The chain combines TRBV4-1 with TRBJ1-5; no clear D. The CDR3 runs to 14 residues. Germline values: CDR1 MGHRA, CDR2 YSYEKL. The V and J ends lost 0 bases and 1 base respectively, with 4 bases between them. CDR3: CASSQEGSNQPQHF. The CDR3 DNA reads as TGCGCCAGCAGCCAAGAGGGGAGCAATCAGCCCCAGCATTTT.